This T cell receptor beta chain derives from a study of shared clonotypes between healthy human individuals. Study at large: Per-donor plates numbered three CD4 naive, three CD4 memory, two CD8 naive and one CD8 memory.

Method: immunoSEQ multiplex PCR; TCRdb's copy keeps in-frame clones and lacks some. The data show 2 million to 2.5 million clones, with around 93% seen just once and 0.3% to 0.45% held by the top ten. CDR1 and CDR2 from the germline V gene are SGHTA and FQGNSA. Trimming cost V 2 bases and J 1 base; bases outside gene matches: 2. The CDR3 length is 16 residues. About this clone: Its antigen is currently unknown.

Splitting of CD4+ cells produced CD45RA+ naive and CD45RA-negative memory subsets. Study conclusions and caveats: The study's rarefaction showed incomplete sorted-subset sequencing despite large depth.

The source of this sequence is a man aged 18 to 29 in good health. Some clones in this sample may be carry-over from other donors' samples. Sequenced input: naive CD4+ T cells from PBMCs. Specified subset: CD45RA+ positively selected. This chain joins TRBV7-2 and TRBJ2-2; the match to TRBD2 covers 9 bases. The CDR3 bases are TGTGCCAGCAGCTTATTGACTAGCGGGAACACCGGGGAGCTGTTTTTT. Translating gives CASSLLTSGNTGELFF.